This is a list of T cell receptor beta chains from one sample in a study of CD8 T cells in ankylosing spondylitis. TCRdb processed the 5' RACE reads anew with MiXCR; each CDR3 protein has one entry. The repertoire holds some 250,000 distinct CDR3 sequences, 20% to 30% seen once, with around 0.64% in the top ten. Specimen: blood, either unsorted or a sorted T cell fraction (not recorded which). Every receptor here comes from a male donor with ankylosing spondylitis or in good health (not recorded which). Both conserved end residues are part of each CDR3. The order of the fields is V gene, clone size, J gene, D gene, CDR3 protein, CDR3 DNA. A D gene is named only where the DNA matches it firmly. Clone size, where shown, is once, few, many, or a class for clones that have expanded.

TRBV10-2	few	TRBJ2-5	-	CASSVIGKISETQYF	TGCGCCAGCAGTGTGATAGGCAAAATTTCGGAGACCCAGTACTTC
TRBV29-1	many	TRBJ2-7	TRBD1	CSVGTVSYEQYF	TGCAGCGTGGGGACAGTATCCTACGAGCAGTACTTC
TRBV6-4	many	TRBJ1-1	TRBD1	CASSQGVNTEAFF	TGTGCCAGCAGCCAGGGGGTTAACACTGAAGCTTTCTTT
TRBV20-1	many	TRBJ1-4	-	CSARHGRNEKLFF	TGCAGTGCTAGACACGGACGGAATGAAAAACTGTTTTTT
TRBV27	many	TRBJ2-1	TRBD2	CASSPGLAGEDEQFF	TGTGCCAGCAGTCCGGGACTAGCGGGGGAGGATGAGCAGTTCTTC
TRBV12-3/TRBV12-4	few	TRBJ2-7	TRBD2	CASSLGLAGGGEQYF	TGTGCCAGCAGTTTGGGACTAGCGGGGGGCGGCGAGCAGTACTTC
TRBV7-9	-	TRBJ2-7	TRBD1	CASSPWGRGSSYEQYF	TGTGCCAGCAGTCCTTGGGGCAGGGGGTCCTCCTACGAGCAGTACTTC
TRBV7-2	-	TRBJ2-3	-	CASSLGTRSTDTQYF	TGTGCCAGCAGCTTGGGGACCAGAAGCACAGATACGCAGTATTTT
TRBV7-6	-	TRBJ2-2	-	CASSLGPGSNTGELFF	TGTGCCAGCAGCTTAGGACCCGGGTCGAACACCGGGGAGCTGTTTTTT
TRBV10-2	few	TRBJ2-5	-	CASSVAALKETQYF	TGCGCCAGCAGTGTGGCAGCGTTAAAAGAGACCCAGTACTTC
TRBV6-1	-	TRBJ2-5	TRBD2	CASASTSGGSETQYF	TGTGCCAGTGCATCGACTAGCGGGGGGAGTGAGACCCAGTACTTC
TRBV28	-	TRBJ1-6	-	CASSFRTGSYNSPLHF	TGTGCCAGCAGTTTTAGGACCGGCTCCTATAATTCACCCCTCCACTTT
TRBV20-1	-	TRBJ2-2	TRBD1	CSARGTGGDPGELFF	TGCAGTGCTAGAGGGACAGGGGGCGATCCCGGGGAGCTGTTTTTT
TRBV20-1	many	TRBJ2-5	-	CSASEETQYF	TGCAGTGCTAGTGAAGAGACCCAGTACTTC
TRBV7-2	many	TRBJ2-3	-	CASTWRGSTDTQYF	TGTGCCAGCACCTGGCGGGGCAGCACAGATACGCAGTATTTT
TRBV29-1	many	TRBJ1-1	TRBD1	CSGGTGGTEAFF	TGCAGCGGAGGGACAGGTGGGACTGAAGCTTTCTTT
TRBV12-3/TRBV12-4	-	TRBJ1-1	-	CASNPGPRGVNTEAFF	TGTGCCAGCAACCCGGGACCCCGAGGAGTGAACACTGAAGCTTTCTTT
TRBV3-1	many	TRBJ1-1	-	CASGTGKNTEAFF	TGTGCCAGCGGTACAGGGAAGAACACTGAAGCTTTCTTT
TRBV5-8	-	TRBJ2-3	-	CASSFAPGPDTQYF	TGTGCCAGCAGCTTTGCACCGGGTCCAGATACGCAGTATTTT
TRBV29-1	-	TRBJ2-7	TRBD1	CSVCGQGEQGWEQYF	TGCAGCGTTTGCGGACAGGGCGAGCAGGGATGGGAGCAGTACTTC
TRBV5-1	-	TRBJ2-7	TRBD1	CASKGQPSSYEQYF	TGCGCCAGCAAGGGACAGCCAAGCTCCTACGAGCAGTACTTC
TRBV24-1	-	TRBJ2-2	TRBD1	CATSDSSGTGWTGELFF	TGTGCCACCAGTGATTCCTCCGGGACAGGGTGGACCGGGGAGCTGTTTTTT
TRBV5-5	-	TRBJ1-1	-	CASSLRANTEAFF	TGTGCCAGCAGCCTGAGAGCGAACACTGAAGCTTTCTTT
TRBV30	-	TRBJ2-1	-	CAWSAPREQFF	TGTGCCTGGAGCGCGCCCCGGGAGCAGTTCTTC
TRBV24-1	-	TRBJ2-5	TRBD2	CATSATSGQETQYF	TGTGCCACCTCTGCTACTAGCGGACAAGAGACCCAGTACTTC
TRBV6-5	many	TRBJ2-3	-	CASSLRQGLGTDTQYF	TGTGCCAGCAGTTTAAGGCAGGGGCTTGGCACAGATACGCAGTATTTT
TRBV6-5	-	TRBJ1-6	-	CASSYGGRSPLHF	TGTGCCAGCAGTTACGGGGGGCGTTCACCCCTCCACTTT
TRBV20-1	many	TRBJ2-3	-	CSARSLSRGPTQYF	TGCAGTGCTAGATCGCTTAGTCGCGGGCCGACGCAGTATTTT
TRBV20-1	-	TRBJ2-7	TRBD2	CSARRSGPGGYEQYF	TGCAGTGCTAGAAGGTCAGGGCCGGGGGGCTACGAGCAGTACTTC
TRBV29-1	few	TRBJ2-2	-	CSATIYTGELFF	TGCAGCGCCACAATTTACACCGGGGAGCTGTTTTTT
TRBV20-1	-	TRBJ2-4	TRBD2	CSARGLANIQYF	TGCAGTGCTAGGGGACTAGCCAACATTCAGTACTTC
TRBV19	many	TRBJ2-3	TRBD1	CASRWTGVTDTQYF	TGTGCCAGCCGATGGACAGGGGTCACAGATACGCAGTATTTT
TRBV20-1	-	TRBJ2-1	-	CSASAGLSSYNEQFF	TGCAGTGCTAGCGCGGGGTTGAGCTCCTACAATGAGCAGTTCTTC
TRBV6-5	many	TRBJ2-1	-	CASSYSTAEPEQFF	TGTGCCAGCAGTTACTCGACAGCCGAACCAGAGCAGTTCTTC
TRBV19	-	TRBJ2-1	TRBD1	CASSPQDRANEQFF	TGTGCCAGTAGTCCGCAGGACAGGGCCAATGAGCAGTTCTTC
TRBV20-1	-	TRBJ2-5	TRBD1	CSATTGFETQYF	TGCAGTGCTACGACAGGGTTTGAGACCCAGTACTTC
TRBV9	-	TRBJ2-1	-	CASSGDPSNNEQFF	TGTGCCAGCAGCGGGGACCCATCCAACAATGAGCAGTTCTTC
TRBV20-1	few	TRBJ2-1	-	CSPGRGPYNEQFF	TGCAGCCCGGGGCGGGGGCCGTACAATGAGCAGTTCTTC
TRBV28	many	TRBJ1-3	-	CASSLSWSSGNTIYF	TGTGCCAGCAGTTTATCATGGAGCTCTGGAAACACCATATATTTT
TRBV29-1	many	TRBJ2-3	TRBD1	CSVEADRTGPTDTQYF	TGCAGCGTTGAAGCCGACCGGACAGGACCCACAGATACGCAGTATTTT
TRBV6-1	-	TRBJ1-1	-	CASRPGDRLGTTEAFF	TGTGCCAGCAGGCCGGGGGACCGGCTTGGGACGACTGAAGCTTTCTTT
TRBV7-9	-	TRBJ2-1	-	CASSLETGEQFF	TGTGCCAGCAGCTTAGAGACAGGTGAGCAGTTCTTC
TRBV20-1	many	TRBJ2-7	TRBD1	CSARSAGVSGQRYYEQYF	TGCAGTGCTCGATCGGCAGGAGTTTCGGGACAGAGATACTACGAGCAGTACTTC
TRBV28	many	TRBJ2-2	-	CASSFPRPTNTGELFF	TGTGCCAGCAGTTTTCCTCGGCCTACGAACACCGGGGAGCTGTTTTTT
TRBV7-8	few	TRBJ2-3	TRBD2	CASSRGRLAGTDTQYF	TGTGCCAGCAGCCGGGGGAGACTAGCCGGGACAGATACGCAGTATTTT
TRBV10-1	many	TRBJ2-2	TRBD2	CASRGLVSGELFF	TGCGCCAGCAGGGGACTAGTTTCCGGGGAGCTGTTTTTT
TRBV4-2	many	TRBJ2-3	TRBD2	CASSQQSSGGSDTQYF	TGTGCCAGCAGCCAACAATCTAGCGGGGGTTCAGATACGCAGTATTTT
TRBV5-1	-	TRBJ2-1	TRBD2	CASSLRTAGAGYNEQFF	TGCGCCAGCAGCTTGCGTACCGCGGGAGCAGGCTACAATGAGCAGTTCTTC
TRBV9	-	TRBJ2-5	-	CASSATEARETQYF	TGTGCCAGCAGCGCGACGGAGGCAAGAGAGACCCAGTACTTC
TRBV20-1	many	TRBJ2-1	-	CSASAGNEQFF	TGCAGTGCTAGTGCGGGGAATGAGCAGTTCTTC
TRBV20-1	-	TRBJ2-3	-	CSAREPGGRRTDTQYF	TGCAGTGCTAGGGAACCTGGGGGGCGGCGCACAGATACGCAGTATTTT
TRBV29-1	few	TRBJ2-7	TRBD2	CSVEGLAGRYEQYF	TGCAGCGTTGAGGGGCTAGCGGGGCGTTACGAGCAGTACTTC
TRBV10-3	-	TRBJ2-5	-	CAISEGQAAQETQYF	TGTGCCATCAGTGAGGGGCAGGCGGCCCAAGAGACCCAGTACTTC
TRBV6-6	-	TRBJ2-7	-	CASSDTYSYEQYF	TGTGCCAGCAGCGACACCTACTCCTACGAGCAGTACTTC
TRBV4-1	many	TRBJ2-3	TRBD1	CASSQETGGADTQYF	TGCGCCAGCAGCCAAGAGACAGGGGGGGCAGATACGCAGTATTTT
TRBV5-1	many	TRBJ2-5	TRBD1	CASRDRGGETQYF	TGCGCCAGCAGAGACAGGGGGGGGGAGACCCAGTACTTC